These 10 T cell receptor beta chains originate from one sample sequenced in a study of CD8 T cells in ankylosing spondylitis. TCRdb independently ran MiXCR on the 5' RACE reads; one entry per CDR3 protein. The data contain under 450,000 distinct CDR3 sequences, 20% of them singletons. Sequencing input: blood, either unsorted or a sorted T cell fraction (not recorded which). The receptors stem from a male donor with ankylosing spondylitis or in good health (not recorded which).

This clonotype was observed at least ten times. V gene TRBV12-3 or TRBV12-4 combines with J gene TRBJ2-5; TRBD2 is a possible D gene (5 bases). The CDR3 sequence is 13 residues long. With 6 bases removed from V and 1 base from J, the gap between germline ends came to 9 bases. CDR3 residues: CASSPAAQETQYF. Written as DNA, the CDR3 is TGTGCCAGCAGCCCAGCGGCCCAAGAGACCCAGTACTTC.

There are a few counts of this clonotype. This chain joins TRBV4-1 and TRBJ1-5; no reliable D call. The V end lost 2 bases, the J end lost 7 bases, and 9 bases lay between the germline ends. This CDR3 has 13 amino acids. From germline, CDR1 is MGHRA and CDR2 YSYEKL. The CDR3 here is CASSQWVGQPQHF. The CDR3, as DNA: TGCGCCAGCAGCCAATGGGTCGGACAGCCCCAGCATTTT.

The V and J genes are TRBV6-7 and TRBJ2-1, with a weak D call TRBD2 (5 bases). TRBV6-7 falls under the ORF class, with uncertain function. V lost 0 bases and J 9 bases, leaving 9 bases between the germline ends. CDR3 length equals 13 residues. CDR3 in DNA: TGTGCCAGCAGTTACTCGAAGAGCGGTGAGCAGTTCTTC. Its protein product is CASSYSKSGEQFF.

The V gene is TRBV11-2, the J gene TRBJ2-5; D may match TRBD1 or TRBD2 (6 bases each). V was trimmed by 5 bases and J by 5 bases, leaving 18 bases between them. The CDR3 consists of 15 residues. CDR1 is SGHAT and CDR2 is FQNNGV in the germline V gene. CDR3 loop: CASSPGQRSGETQYF. CDR3 DNA: TGTGCCAGCAGCCCCGGACAGAGAAGCGGGGAGACCCAGTACTTC.

The table lists this clonotype with many counts. The gene calls are TRBV20-1 and TRBJ2-1, with D possibly matching TRBD1 (5 bases). V lost 6 bases, J lost 7 bases, and 16 bases lay in between. The CDR3 has 13 residues. Per the germline V gene, CDR1 is DFQATT and CDR2 is SNEGSKA (reference sequence). CDR3 in DNA: TGCAGTGCCTTACCCTACAACAGGAATGAGCAGTTCTTC. As protein: CSALPYNRNEQFF.

This chain connects TRBV5-1 to TRBJ2-1; 8 bases are a match to TRBD1. The germline V gene encodes CDR1 SGHRS and CDR2 YFSETQ. The CDR3 runs to 17 residues. Trimming took 2 bases from V and 1 from J; bases not matched to a gene: 8. The CDR3 sequence is CASSLGDRPGSYNEQFF. The CDR3 region has the DNA TGCGCCAGCAGCTTAGGGGACAGGCCGGGGTCCTACAATGAGCAGTTCTTC.

The chain has TRBV5-1 and TRBJ2-7; 7 nucleotides agree with TRBD1. This CDR3 has 16 residues. The junction had 10 bases not matched to a gene; V was cut back by 1 base and J by 3 bases. CDR1 is SGHRS and CDR2 is YFSETQ in the germline V gene. As DNA, the CDR3 is TGCGCCAGCAGCTTGTCCACCGACGGACAGGACTACGAGCAGTACTTC. The encoded protein is CASSLSTDGQDYEQYF.

The CDR3 sequence: CASSLYGGLGYEQYF. CDR3 sequence (DNA): TGTGCCAGCAGCTTATACGGAGGGTTGGGCTACGAGCAGTACTTC. The V call is TRBV7-3, the J call TRBJ2-7, with D perhaps matching TRBD2 (6 bases). The CDR3 is made up of 15 amino acids. The ends were cut back, 2 bases at V and 3 bases at J, with 14 bases in the middle. Germline V gene sequence: CDR1 SGHTA, CDR2 FQGTGA. Together with reference TRBV7-3 and TRBJ2-7, the CDR3 gives the full variable domain: GAGVSQTPSNKVTEKGKYVELRCDPISGHTALYWYRQSLGQGPEFLIYFQGTGAADDSGLPNDRFFAVRPEGSVSTLKIQRTERGDSAVYLCASSLYGGLGYEQYFGPGTRLTVT.

This clonotype has only a few counts. The chain is built from TRBV6-2 or TRBV6-3 and TRBJ1-1; D is uncertain. Germline CDR1 MNHEY, CDR2 SVGEGT. With 1 base removed from V and 0 bases from J, the gap between germline ends came to 9 bases. The CDR3 covers 15 residues. The CDR3 region is CASSYWGRVNTEAFF. The CDR3 region has the DNA TGTGCCAGCAGTTACTGGGGTCGGGTGAACACTGAAGCTTTCTTT.

The chain employs TRBV12-3 or TRBV12-4 and TRBJ1-1, with D possibly matching TRBD1 (5 bases). V shed 2 bases and J shed 4 bases, with 11 bases lying between them. The CDR3 runs to 14 residues. The CDR3 region is CASSLRGVGTEAFF. Written as DNA, the CDR3 is TGTGCCAGCAGTTTACGGGGGGTGGGCACTGAAGCTTTCTTT.